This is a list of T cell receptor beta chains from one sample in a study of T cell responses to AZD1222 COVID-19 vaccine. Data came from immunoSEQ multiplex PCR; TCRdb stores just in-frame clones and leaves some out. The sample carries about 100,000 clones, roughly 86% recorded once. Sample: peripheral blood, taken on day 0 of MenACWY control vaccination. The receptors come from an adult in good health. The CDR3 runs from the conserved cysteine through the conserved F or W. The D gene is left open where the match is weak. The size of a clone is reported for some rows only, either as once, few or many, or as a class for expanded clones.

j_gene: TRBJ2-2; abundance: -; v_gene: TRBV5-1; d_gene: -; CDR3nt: TGCGCCAGCAGCCAGGCAGACACCGGGGAGCTGTTTTTT; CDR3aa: CASSQADTGELFF
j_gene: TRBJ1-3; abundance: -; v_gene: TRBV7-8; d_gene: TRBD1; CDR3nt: TGTGCCAGCAGCTCTGACAGGGTGCCTTCGTCTGGAAACACCATATATTTT; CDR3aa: CASSSDRVPSSGNTIYF
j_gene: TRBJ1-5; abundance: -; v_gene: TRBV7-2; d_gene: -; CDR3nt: TGTGCCAGCAGCTCGGGACCGCCTAGCAATCAGCCCCAGCATTTT; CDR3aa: CASSSGPPSNQPQHF
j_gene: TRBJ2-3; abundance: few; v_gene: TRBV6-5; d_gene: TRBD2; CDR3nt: TGTGCCAGCAGCTCTAGCGGCAGCACAGATACGCAGTATTTT; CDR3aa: CASSSSGSTDTQYF
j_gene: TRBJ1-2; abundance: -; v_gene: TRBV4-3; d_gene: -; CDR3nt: TGCGCCAGCAGCCAGGATGCCGGGGGTGACTATGGCTACACCTTC; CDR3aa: CASSQDAGGDYGYTF
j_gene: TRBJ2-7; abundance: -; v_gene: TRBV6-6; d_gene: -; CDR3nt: TGTGCCAGCAGTTACTCGTCAGGGGCCTCTAGGGAGCAGTACTTC; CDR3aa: CASSYSSGASREQYF
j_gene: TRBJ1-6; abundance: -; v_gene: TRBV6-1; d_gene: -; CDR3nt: TGTGCCAGCAGTGAAACCCAGGGGAGCAATTCACCCCTCCACTTT; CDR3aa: CASSETQGSNSPLHF
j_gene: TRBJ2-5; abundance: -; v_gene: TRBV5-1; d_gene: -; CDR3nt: TGCGCCAGCAGCTCGGGGGCCCCGGAAGAGACCCAGTACTTC; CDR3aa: CASSSGAPEETQYF
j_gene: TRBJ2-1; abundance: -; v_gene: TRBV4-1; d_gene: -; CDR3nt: TGCGCCAGCAGGGTGAGAGTGGGGGGTAATGAGCAGTTCTTC; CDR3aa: CASRVRVGGNEQFF
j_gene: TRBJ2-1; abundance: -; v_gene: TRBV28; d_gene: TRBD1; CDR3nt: TGTGCCAGCAGACCAAACAGGGGCCGCCACAATGAGCAGTTCTTC; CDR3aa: CASRPNRGRHNEQFF
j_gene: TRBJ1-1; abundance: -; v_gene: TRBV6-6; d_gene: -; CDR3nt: TGTGCCAGCAGCCCCGTGACAGGCATACTCACTGAAGCTTTCTTT; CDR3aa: CASSPVTGILTEAFF
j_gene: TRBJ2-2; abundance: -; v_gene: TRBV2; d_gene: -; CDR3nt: TGTGCCAGCGGGCCCGGCGGATACACCGGGGAGCTGTTTTTT; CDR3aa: CASGPGGYTGELFF
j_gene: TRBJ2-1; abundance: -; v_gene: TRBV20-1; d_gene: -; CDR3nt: TGCAGTGCTAGGCCCTGGAGTGAGCAGTTCTTC; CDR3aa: CSARPWSEQFF
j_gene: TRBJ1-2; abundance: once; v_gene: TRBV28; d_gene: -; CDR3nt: TGTGCCAGCAGAAAGAGCGGGGGCTATGGCTACACCTTC; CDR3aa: CASRKSGGYGYTF
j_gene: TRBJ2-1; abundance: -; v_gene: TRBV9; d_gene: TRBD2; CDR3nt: TGTGCCAGCAGCGTATTTGCGGGGGGCGGGAATGAGCAGTTCTTC; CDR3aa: CASSVFAGGGNEQFF
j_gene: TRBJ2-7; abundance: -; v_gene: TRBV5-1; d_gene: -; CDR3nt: TGCGCCAGCAGCTCCAACGCCCTGGGGGAGCAGTACTTC; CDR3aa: CASSSNALGEQYF